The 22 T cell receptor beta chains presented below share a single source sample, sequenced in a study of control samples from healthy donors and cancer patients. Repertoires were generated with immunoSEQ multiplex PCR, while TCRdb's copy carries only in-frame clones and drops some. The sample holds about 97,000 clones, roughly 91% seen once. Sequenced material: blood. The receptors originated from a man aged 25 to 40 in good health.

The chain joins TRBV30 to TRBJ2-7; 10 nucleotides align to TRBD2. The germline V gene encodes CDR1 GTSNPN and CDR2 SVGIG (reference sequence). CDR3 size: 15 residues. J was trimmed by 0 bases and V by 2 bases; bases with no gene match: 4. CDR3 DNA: TGTGCCTGGAGTAGAGCGGGGGGGAACTCCTACGAGCAGTACGTC. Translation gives CAWSRAGGNSYEQYV.

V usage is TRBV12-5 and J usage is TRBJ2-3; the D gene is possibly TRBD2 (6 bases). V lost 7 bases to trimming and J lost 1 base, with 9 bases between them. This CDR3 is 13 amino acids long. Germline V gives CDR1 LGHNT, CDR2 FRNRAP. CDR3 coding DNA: TGTGCTAGTGCGGGGGATCGCACAGATACGCAGTATTTT. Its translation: CASAGDRTDTQYF.

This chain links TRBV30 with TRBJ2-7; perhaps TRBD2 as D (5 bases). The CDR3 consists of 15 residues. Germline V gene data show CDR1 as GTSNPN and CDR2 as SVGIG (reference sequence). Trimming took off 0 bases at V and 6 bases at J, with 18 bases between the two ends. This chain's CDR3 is CAWSVRGGSPLEQYF. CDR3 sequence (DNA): TGTGCCTGGAGTGTACGCGGTGGGAGCCCACTCGAGCAGTACTTC.

The CDR3 DNA follows: TGTGCCAGTAGTATGCGGACTAGCGGGAGCGGCGAGCAGTACTTC. This encodes CASSMRTSGSGEQYF. The V call is TRBV19, the J call TRBJ2-7; 13 nucleotides align to TRBD2. CDR3 length equals 15 residues. V gave up 3 bases and J gave up 6 bases; unmatched junction bases: 5. Germline CDR1 is LNHDA and CDR2 is SQIVND (reference sequence). Full variable domain (outside the CDR3, taken from reference TRBV19 and TRBJ2-7): DGGITQSPKYLFRKEGQNVTLSCEQNLNHDAMYWYRQDPGQGLRLIYYSQIVNDFQKGDIAEGYSVSREKKESFPLTVTSAQKNPTAFYLCASSMRTSGSGEQYFGPGTRLTVT.

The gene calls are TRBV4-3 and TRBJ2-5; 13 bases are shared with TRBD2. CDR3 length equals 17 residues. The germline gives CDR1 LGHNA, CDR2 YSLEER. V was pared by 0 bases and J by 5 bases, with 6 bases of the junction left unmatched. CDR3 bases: TGCGCCAGCAGCCAAGATATCCGGACTAGCGGGAGCGAGACCCAGTACTTC. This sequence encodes CASSQDIRTSGSETQYF.

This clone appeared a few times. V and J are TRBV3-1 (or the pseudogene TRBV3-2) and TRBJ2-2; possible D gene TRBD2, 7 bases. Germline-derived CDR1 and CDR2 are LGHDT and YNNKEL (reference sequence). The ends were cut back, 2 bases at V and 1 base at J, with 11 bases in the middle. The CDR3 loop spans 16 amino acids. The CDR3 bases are TGTGCCAGCAGCCAACGGGGGGCTCGGAACACCGGGGAGCTGTTTTTT. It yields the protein CASSQRGARNTGELFF.

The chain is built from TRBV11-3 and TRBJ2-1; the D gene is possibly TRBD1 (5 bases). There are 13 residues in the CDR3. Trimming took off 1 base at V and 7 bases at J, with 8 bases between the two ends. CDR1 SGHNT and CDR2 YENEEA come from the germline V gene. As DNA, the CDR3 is TGTGCCAGCAGCTTAGGTGGGGCAAATGAGCAGTTCTTC. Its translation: CASSLGGANEQFF.

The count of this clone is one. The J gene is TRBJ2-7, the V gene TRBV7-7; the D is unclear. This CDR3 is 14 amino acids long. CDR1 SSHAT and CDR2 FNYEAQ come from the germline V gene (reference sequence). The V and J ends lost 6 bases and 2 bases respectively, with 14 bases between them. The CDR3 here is CASSFRAFTYEQYF. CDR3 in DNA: TGTGCCAGCAGTTTCCGGGCCTTTACCTACGAGCAGTACTTC.

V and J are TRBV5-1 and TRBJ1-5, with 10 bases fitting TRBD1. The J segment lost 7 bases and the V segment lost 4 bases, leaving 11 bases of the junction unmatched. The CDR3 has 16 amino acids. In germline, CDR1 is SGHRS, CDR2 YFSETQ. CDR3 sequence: CASSATGDRGNQPQHF. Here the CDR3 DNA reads TGCGCCAGCAGCGCTACAGGGGACAGGGGTAACCAGCCCCAGCATTTT.

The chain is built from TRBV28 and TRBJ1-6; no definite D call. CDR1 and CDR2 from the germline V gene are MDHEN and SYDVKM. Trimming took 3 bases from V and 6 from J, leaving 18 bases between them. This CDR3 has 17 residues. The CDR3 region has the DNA TGTGCCAGCAGTTTCACCCCGGGAGGGCTCCTTAATTCACCCCTCCACTTT. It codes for CASSFTPGGLLNSPLHF.

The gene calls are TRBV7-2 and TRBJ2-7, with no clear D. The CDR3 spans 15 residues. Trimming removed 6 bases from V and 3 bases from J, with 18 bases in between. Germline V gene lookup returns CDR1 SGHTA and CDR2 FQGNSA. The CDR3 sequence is CASRKTPSADYEQYF. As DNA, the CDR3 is TGTGCCAGCAGGAAGACTCCCTCGGCAGACTACGAGCAGTACTTC.

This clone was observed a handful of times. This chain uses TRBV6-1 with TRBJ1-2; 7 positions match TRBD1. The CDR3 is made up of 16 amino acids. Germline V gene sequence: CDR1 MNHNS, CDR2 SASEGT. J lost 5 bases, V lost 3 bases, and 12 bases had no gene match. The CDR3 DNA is TGTGCCAGCAGTGACAGGGGACGACAGGGTAAATATGGCTACACCTTC. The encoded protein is CASSDRGRQGKYGYTF.

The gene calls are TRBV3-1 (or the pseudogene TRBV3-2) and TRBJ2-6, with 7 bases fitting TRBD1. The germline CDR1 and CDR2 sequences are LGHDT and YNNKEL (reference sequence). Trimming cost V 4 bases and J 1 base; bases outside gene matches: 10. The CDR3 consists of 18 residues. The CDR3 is CASSLRQGRGSGANVLTF. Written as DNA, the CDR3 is TGTGCCAGCAGCCTCAGACAGGGAAGGGGATCTGGGGCCAACGTCCTGACTTTC.

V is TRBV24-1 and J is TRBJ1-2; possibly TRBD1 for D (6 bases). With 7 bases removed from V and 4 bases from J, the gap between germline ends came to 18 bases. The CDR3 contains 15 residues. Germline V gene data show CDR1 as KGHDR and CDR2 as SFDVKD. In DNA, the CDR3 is TGTGCCACCAGCGCTGGGACATTCGCCGGCTATGGCTACACCTTC. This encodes CATSAGTFAGYGYTF.

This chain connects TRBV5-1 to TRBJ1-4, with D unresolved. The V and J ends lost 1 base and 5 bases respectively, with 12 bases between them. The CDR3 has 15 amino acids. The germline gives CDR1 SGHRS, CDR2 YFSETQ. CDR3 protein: CASSLIPFPNEKLFF. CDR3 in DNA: TGCGCCAGCAGCTTGATTCCGTTCCCGAATGAAAAACTGTTTTTT.

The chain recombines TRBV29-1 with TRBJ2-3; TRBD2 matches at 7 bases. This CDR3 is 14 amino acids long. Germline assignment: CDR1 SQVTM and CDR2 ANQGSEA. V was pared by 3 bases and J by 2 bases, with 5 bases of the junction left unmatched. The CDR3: CSVDGGSFTDTQYF. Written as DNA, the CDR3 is TGCAGCGTTGATGGCGGGAGTTTCACAGATACGCAGTATTTT.

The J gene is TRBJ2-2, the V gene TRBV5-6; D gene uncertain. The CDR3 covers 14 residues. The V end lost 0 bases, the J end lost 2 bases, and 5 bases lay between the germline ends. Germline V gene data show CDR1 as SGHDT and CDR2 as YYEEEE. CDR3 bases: TGTGCCAGCAGCTTGGAGGGAAACACCGGGGAGCTGTTTTTT. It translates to CASSLEGNTGELFF.

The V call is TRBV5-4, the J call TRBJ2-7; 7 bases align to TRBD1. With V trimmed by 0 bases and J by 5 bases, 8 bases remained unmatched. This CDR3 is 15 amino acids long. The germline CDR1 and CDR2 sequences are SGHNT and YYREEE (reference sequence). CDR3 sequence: CASSLALGRGNEQYF. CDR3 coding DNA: TGTGCCAGCAGCTTGGCCTTGGGCAGGGGGAACGAGCAGTACTTC. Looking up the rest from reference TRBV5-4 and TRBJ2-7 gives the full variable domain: ETGVTQSPTHLIKTRGQQVTLRCSSQSGHNTVSWYQQALGQGPQFIFQYYREEENGRGNFPPRFSGLQFPNYSSELNVNALELDDSALYLCASSLALGRGNEQYFGPGTRLTVT.

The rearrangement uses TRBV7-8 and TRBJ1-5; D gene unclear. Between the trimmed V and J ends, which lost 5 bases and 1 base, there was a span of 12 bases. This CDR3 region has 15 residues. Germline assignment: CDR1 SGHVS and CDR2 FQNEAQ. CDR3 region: CASSLASKSNQPQHF. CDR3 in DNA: TGTGCCAGCAGCCTCGCGAGCAAAAGCAATCAGCCCCAGCATTTT.

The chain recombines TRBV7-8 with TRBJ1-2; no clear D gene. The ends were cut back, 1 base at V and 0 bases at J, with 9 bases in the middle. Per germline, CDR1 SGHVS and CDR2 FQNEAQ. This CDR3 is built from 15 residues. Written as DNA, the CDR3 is TGTGCCAGCAGCTTAGTGGAGCTCACTAACTATGGCTACACCTTC. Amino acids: CASSLVELTNYGYTF.

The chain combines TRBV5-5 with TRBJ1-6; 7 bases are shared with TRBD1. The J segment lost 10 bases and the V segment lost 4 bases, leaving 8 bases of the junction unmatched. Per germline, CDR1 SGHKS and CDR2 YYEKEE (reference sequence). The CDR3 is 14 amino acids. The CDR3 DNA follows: TGTGCCAGCAGCATAGACAGGGCCGGCTCACCCCTCCACTTT. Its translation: CASSIDRAGSPLHF.

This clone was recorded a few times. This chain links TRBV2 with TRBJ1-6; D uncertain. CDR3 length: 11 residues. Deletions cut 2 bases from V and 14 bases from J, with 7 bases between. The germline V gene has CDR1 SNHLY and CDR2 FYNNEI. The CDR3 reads CASSEKITLHF. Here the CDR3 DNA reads TGTGCCAGCAGTGAAAAAATAACCCTCCACTTT.